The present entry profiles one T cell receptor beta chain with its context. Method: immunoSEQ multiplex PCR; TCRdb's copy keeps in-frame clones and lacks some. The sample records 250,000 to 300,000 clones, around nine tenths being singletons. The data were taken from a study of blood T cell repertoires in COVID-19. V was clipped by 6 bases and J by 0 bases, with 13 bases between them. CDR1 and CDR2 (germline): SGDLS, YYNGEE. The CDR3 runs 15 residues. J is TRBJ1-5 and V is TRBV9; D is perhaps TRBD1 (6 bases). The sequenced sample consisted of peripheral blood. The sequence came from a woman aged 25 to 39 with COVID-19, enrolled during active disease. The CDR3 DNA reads TGTGCCAGCACCCCAGGGGCCCATAGCAATCAGCCCCAGCATTTT. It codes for CASTPGAHSNQPQHF.